This T cell receptor (beta chain) is from a study of control samples from healthy donors and cancer patients (dated by TCRdb to 2018 to 2020). In the case of this clone: The antigen it binds to is not known. Within one base of it there is no much larger clone, and no base qualities were kept.

From the cysteine through the phenylalanine, the CDR3 covers 14 amino acids. Only the CDR3 portion is preserved as DNA: 42 bases, with reading frame beginning at the first base. From the germline V gene, CDR1 is MNHEY and CDR2 is SVGEGT. Trimming removed 4 bases from V and 4 bases from J, leaving 11 bases between the germline ends. Library preparation employed the immunoSEQ multiplex PCR assay. TCRdb holds this immuneACCESS table with in-frame rearrangements only. Some clones are missing; in checked studies, unresolved V genes explain under half, and the rest has no known cause. Recorded for this sample are about 90,000 clones; over 85% of them occurred a single time. About 1.5% of the sample rests with the top ten.

The rearranged segments are TRBV6-2 or TRBV6-3 and TRBJ2-1; no D gene can be assigned with confidence. The origin of this receptor is a woman aged 30 to 39 in good health. The sample was blood. The DNA is TGTGCCAGCAGTTCTGATGGGGATTACAATGAGCAGTTCTTC. It codes for CASSSDGDYNEQFF.